This T cell receptor (beta chain) was sequenced for a study of patients and donors after allogeneic stem cell transplantation. TCRdb re-called the RT-PCR reads with MiXCR, one entry per CDR3 protein. The table includes roughly 250,000 distinct CDR3 sequences, 12% to 15% detected once. The CDR3 is 14 residues long. V shed 4 bases, J shed 4 bases, and the junction held 7 bases outside the gene matches. Per germline, CDR1 SNHLY and CDR2 FYNNEI. This clonotype was picked up a small number of times. The specimen sequenced was blood, either unsorted or a sorted T cell fraction (not recorded which). The rearrangement links TRBV2 to TRBJ2-7; 7 bases match TRBD2. The TCR sequence derives from a human donor who was either an allogeneic HSCT recipient or a stem cell or donor lymphocyte infusion donor (not recorded which). It is not recorded whose cells these are; they may come from a transplant donor. The CDR3 is CASSVLATRYEQYF. The CDR3 region has the DNA TGTGCCAGCAGTGTACTAGCGACAAGATACGAGCAGTACTTC.